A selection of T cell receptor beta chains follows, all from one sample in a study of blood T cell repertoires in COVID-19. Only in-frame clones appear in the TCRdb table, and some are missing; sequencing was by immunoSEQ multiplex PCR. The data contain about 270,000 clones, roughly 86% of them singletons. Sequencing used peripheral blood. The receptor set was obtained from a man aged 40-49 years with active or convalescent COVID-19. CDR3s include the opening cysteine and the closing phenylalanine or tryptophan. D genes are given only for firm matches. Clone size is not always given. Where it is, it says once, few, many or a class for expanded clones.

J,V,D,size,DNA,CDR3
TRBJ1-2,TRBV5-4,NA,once,TGTGCCAGCCTCCCCAAGTGGGGGGAACTGAATGGCTACACCTTC,CASLPKWGELNGYTF
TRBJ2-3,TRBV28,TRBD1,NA,TGTGCCAGCACTGTCGGACAGGGGATCACAGATACGCAGTATTTT,CASTVGQGITDTQYF
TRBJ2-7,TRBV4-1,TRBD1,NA,TGCGCCAGCAGCACCCCGACAGGGAGTTCATACGAGCAGTACTTC,CASSTPTGSSYEQYF
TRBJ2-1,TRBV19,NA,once,TGTGCCAGTAGTCTGGGGGGATACAATGAGCAGTTCTTC,CASSLGGYNEQFF
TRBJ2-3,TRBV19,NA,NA,TGTGCCAGTACCAGTAGCGGAAGCACAGATACGCAGTATTTT,CASTSSGSTDTQYF
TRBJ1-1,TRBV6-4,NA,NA,TGTGCCAGCACATCGACAGCCATGAACACTGAAGCTTTCTTT,CASTSTAMNTEAFF
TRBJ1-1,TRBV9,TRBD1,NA,TGTGCCAGCAGCGTAGGACCACAGGGGATGGAGAACACTGAAGCTTTCTTT,CASSVGPQGMENTEAFF
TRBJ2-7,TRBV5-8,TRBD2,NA,TGTGCCAGCAGCCCCAAGACTAGCGGGAATTACGAGCAGTACTTC,CASSPKTSGNYEQYF
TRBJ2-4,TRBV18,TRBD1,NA,TGTGCCAGCTCCCCCACCGGGACAGAAAACATTCAGTACTTC,CASSPTGTENIQYF
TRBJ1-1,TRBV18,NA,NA,TGTGCCAGCTCACCATACGGGGGGATAGCTTTCTTT,CASSPYGGIAFF
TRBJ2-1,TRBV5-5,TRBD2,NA,TGTGCCAGCAGCCCGGGACTAGCGGATTACTCCTACAATGAGCAGTTCTTC,CASSPGLADYSYNEQFF
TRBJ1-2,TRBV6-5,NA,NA,TGTGCCAGCAGTACCGACAGTAACTATGGCTACACCTTC,CASSTDSNYGYTF
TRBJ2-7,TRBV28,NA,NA,TGTGCCAGCAGTTTCGTAGGGGCCAGTCTTTACGAGCAGTACTTC,CASSFVGASLYEQYF
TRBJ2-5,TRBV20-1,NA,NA,TGCAGTGCTAGAGATCTAGAGACCCAGTACTTC,CSARDLETQYF
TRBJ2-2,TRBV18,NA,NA,TGTGCCAGCTCACCGAGCTCCGGGGAGCTGTTTTTT,CASSPSSGELFF
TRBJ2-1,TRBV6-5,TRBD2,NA,TGTGCCAGCAGTACGACTAGCGGTTCGTTCTTC,CASSTTSGSFF
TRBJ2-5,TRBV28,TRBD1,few,TGTGCCAGCAGTTTCGGGGACAGGGGAACAGAGACCCAGTACTTC,CASSFGDRGTETQYF
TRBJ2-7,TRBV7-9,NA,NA,TGTGCCAGCAGCCTCAAGGGGCGGACCTACGAGCAGTACTTC,CASSLKGRTYEQYF
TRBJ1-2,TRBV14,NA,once,TGTGCCAGCAGCCACCTCACAGAGTATGGCTACACCTTC,CASSHLTEYGYTF
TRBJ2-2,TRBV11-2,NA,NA,TGTGCCAGCAGCTTAAACGGCGGCACCGGGGAGCTGTTTTTT,CASSLNGGTGELFF
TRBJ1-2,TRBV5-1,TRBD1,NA,TGCGCCAGCAGCTGGATCCCGGGACAGGGGGCCTCGGGGGATGGCTACACCTTC,CASSWIPGQGASGDGYTF
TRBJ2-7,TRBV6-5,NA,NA,TGTGCCAGCAGACCCCAGCTCGGACAACTCTACGAGCAGTACTTC,CASRPQLGQLYEQYF
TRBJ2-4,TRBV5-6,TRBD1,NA,TGTGCCAGCAGCTTGGGCCAGGGGGCGAGGGGCGGGTACTTC,CASSLGQGARGGYF
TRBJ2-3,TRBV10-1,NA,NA,TGCGCCAGCAGTGAGACGCAGGCTACAACAGATACGCAGTATTTT,CASSETQATTDTQYF
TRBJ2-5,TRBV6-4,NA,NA,TGTGCCAGCAGTGAGATAGCTCCTATTCTGTGGCCCCAGTACTTC,CASSEIAPILWPQYF
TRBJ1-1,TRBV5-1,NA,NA,TGCGCCAGCAGCTTGGACAGAAGGGGAACTGAAGCTTTCTTT,CASSLDRRGTEAFF
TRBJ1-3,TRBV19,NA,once,TGTGCCAGTAGTACCCTGGGAGGGATCGGAAACACCATATATTTT,CASSTLGGIGNTIYF
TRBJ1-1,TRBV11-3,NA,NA,TGTGCCAGCAGCTCGCCCCCGGGACAATACACTGAAGCTTTCTTT,CASSSPPGQYTEAFF
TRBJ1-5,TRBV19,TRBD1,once,TGTGCCAGTAGTACGGGGACAGGGGAGGCCAATCAGCCCCAGCATTTT,CASSTGTGEANQPQHF
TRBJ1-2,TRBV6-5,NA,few,TGTGCCAGCAGTTACTCGAACCCGGCGCGGGGCTACACCTTC,CASSYSNPARGYTF
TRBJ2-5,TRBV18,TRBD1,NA,TGTGCCAGCTCACACCTGAGAGACAGGGGGCGTCAAGAGACCCAGTACTTC,CASSHLRDRGRQETQYF
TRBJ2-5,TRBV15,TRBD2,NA,TGTGCCACCAGCAGAGGGGATCCGGGACTAGCGTGGGGGATAAGAGAGACCCAGTACTTC,CATSRGDPGLAWGIRETQYF
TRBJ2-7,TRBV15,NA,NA,TGTGCCATCGCCGTGGGTAGCGGCCCTCTCGAGCAGTACTTC,CAIAVGSGPLEQYF
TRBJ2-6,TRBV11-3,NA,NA,TGTGCCAGCAGCTTAAGCCCCCTAGGGCAGGGGCCCTCTGGGGCCAACGTCCTGACTTTC,CASSLSPLGQGPSGANVLTF
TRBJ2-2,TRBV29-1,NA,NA,TGCAGCGTTGAACCCGTCCGGAACACCGGGGAGCTGTTTTTT,CSVEPVRNTGELFF
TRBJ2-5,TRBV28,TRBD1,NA,TGTGCCAGCAGACCCACAGGGGGGGAGACCCAGTACTTC,CASRPTGGETQYF
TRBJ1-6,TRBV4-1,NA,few,TGCGCCAGCAGACGGGGTCTCCAGGCACCCCTCCACTTT,CASRRGLQAPLHF
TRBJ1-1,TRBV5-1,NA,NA,TGCGCCAGCCGCCCCCGGACAGACACTGAAGCTTTCTTT,CASRPRTDTEAFF
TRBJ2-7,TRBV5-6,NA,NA,TGTGCCAGCAGCTGGAGGGGCGCTTATTCAGGCGAGCAGTACTTC,CASSWRGAYSGEQYF
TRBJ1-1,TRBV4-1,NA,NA,TGCGCCAGCAGCCAGAGAACAGTGTTGAACACTGAAGCTTTCTTT,CASSQRTVLNTEAFF
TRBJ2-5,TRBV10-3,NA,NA,TGTGCCTCCGCAGGGGGACGGGAGGAGACCCAGTACTTC,CASAGGREETQYF
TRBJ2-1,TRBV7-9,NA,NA,TGTGCCAGCAGCTTAATCAACAGTCTCAGGGGCGCTGAGCAGTTCTTC,CASSLINSLRGAEQFF
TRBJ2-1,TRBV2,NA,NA,TGTGCCAGCAGGGGGCCGGGAGACTCCTACAATGAGCAGTTCTTC,CASRGPGDSYNEQFF
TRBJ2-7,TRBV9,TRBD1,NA,TGTGCCAGCTCGACAGGGGATCCCTACGAGCAGTACTTC,CASSTGDPYEQYF
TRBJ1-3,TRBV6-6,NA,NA,TGTGCCAGCAGTCCACTCGCGACATTTTATGACTCTGGAAACACCATATATTTT,CASSPLATFYDSGNTIYF
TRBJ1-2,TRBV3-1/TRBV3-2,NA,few,TGTGCCAGCAGCCAAGTAGTGTCTGGCTACACCTTC,CASSQVVSGYTF
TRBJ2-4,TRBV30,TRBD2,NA,TGTGCCTGCTTTAGGACTAGCGGGAACATTAGAAACATTCAGTACTTC,CACFRTSGNIRNIQYF
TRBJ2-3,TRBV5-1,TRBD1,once,TGCGCCAGCAGCTTGTCACAGGGGAGCACAGATACGCAGTATTTT,CASSLSQGSTDTQYF
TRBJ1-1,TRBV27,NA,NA,TGTGCCAGCAGTTTTTACCGTGGCGAGGACACTGAAGCTTTCTTT,CASSFYRGEDTEAFF
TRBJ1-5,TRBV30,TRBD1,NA,TGTGCCTGGGGGGGACAGAACAATCAGCCCCAGCATTTT,CAWGGQNNQPQHF
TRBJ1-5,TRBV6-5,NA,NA,TGTGCCAGCAGTTACCTGACGGAGGGGCCCCAGCATTTT,CASSYLTEGPQHF
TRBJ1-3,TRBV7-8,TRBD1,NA,TGTGCCAGCAGCTCCCGACAGGGCGAAAACACCATATATTTT,CASSSRQGENTIYF